Following are 6 T cell receptor beta chains from one sample sequenced in a study of metastatic and nonmetastatic thyroid tumors (dated by TCRdb to the early 2020s). Library creation used PCR. The listed sequencing device is Illumina HiSeq 4000. TCRdb passed the public sequencing reads through fastp at Q25 and MiXCR, retaining productive beta sequences. Recorded for this sample are roughly 8,000 clones; approximately 32% of them occurred a single time. Roughly a tenth of the sample rests with the top ten. None of the patients had been given any treatment before thyroid surgery. Input material: tumor tissue. These receptors all come from a female donor with papillary thyroid cancer or a benign thyroid nodule (not recorded which). Some clones in this sample may be carry-over from other donors' samples.

Relative to its sample, this clone is medium-sized (0.01 to 0.1%). This chain connects TRBV6-1 to TRBJ1-1, with D perhaps matching TRBD1 (6 bases). The CDR3 runs to 12 residues. Germline CDR1 and CDR2: MNHNS and SASEGT. Deletions cut 6 bases from V and 1 base from J, with 6 bases between. The CDR3 is CASRQGNTEAFF. CDR3 nucleotide sequence: TGTGCCAGCAGACAGGGGAACACTGAAGCTTTCTTT.

This clone was seen only once. The rearrangement uses TRBV20-1 and TRBJ2-7; the match to TRBD2 covers 9 bases. With V trimmed by 3 bases and J by 4 bases, 7 bases remained unmatched. The germline V gene encodes CDR1 DFQATT and CDR2 SNEGSKA (reference sequence). CDR3 length: 14 amino acids. CDR3 DNA sequence: TGCAGTGCTAGGTGGCCTAGCGGGATATACGAGCAGTACTTC. It encodes CSARWPSGIYEQYF.

V is TRBV28 and J is TRBJ1-1; maybe TRBD1 (6 bases). CDR1 is MDHEN and CDR2 is SYDVKM in the germline V gene. This CDR3 spans 15 amino acids. The CDR3 region has the DNA TGTGCAAACAGACGCGATACAGGGAGAAACACTGAAGCTTTCTTT. It specifies CANRRDTGRNTEAFF. Supplemented by reference TRBV28 and TRBJ1-1, the full variable domain reads DVKVTQSSRYLVKRTGEKVFLECVQDMDHENMFWYRQDPGLGLRLIYFSYDVKMKEKGDIPEGYSVSREKKERFSLILESASTNQTSMYLCANRRDTGRNTEAFFGQGTRLTVV.

The rearrangement uses TRBV27 and TRBJ2-7; D may match TRBD1 or TRBD2 (5 bases each). V shed 6 bases and J shed 3 bases, with 15 bases lying between them. This CDR3 spans 14 amino acids. The germline V gene has CDR1 MNHEY and CDR2 SMNVEV (reference sequence). The CDR3, as DNA: TGTGCCAGCAGCCCGGGGCAGTTAAACTACGAGCAGTACTTC. Encoded protein: CASSPGQLNYEQYF.

V gene TRBV6-5 combines with J gene TRBJ1-1; D uncertain. Deletions cut 0 bases from V and 1 base from J, with 3 bases between. CDR1 MNHEY and CDR2 SVGAGI come from the germline V gene. The CDR3 loop spans 13 amino acids. The DNA for the CDR3 is TGTGCCAGCAGTTACTCTACGAACACTGAAGCTTTCTTT. Amino acid sequence: CASSYSTNTEAFF.

The chain is built from TRBV10-3 and TRBJ1-1, with a possible D match to TRBD1 (6 bases). In germline, CDR1 is ENHRY, CDR2 SYGVKD. Trimming stripped 3 bases from V and 3 bases from J, with 17 bases between. The CDR3 has 16 residues. Here the CDR3 DNA reads TGTGCCATCAGTGAACTGGGACACGGTAGGGACACTGAAGCTTTCTTT. This translates into CAISELGHGRDTEAFF.